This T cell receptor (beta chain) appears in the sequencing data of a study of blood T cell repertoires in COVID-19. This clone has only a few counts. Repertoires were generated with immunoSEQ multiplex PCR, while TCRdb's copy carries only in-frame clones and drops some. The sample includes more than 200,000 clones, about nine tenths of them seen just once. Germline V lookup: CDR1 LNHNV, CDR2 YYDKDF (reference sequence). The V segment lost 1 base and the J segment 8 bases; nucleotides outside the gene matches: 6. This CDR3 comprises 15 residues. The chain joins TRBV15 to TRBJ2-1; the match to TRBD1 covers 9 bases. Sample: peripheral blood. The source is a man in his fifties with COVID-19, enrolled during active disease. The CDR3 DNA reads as TGTGCCACCAGCAGAGCGGGACAGGGTATCCATGAGCAGTTCTTC. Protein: CATSRAGQGIHEQFF. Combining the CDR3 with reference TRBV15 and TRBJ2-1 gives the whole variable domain DAMVIQNPRYQVTQFGKPVTLSCSQTLNHNVMYWYQQKSSQAPKLLFHYYDKDFNNEADTPDNFQSRRPNTSFCFLDIRSPGLGDTAMYLCATSRAGQGIHEQFFGPGTRLTVL.